The 26 T cell receptor beta chains below all came from one sample that was sequenced in a study of T cell repertoires in cytomegalovirus infection. TCRdb redid the calling of the reads with MiXCR, one entry per CDR3 protein. The sample includes 350,000 to 400,000 distinct CDR3 sequences, around a third of them seen just once. The antigens of these receptors remain unknown. This specimen was cultured PBMCs, taken from culture after CMV antigen stimulation. Receptors originate from a human donor in good health (CMV status not recorded). Some clones in this sample may be carry-over from other donors' samples.

The genes are TRBV20-1 and TRBJ2-3; the match to TRBD1 covers 7 bases. CDR3 length: 15 residues. Germline V CDR1 and CDR2: DFQATT, SNEGSKA (reference sequence). Unmatched junction bases numbered 8, after V lost 1 base and J lost 4 bases. The DNA of the CDR3 is TGCAGTGCTAGAGGCTACAGGGGTTCCCCAGATACGCAGTATTTT. Amino acids: CSARGYRGSPDTQYF.

The chain carries TRBV27 and TRBJ2-1, with D perhaps TRBD2 (6 bases). CDR1 is MNHEY and CDR2 is SMNVEV in the germline V gene (reference sequence). The length of the CDR3 is 14 residues. The V end was cut by 4 bases, the J end by 8 bases, with 15 bases between. CDR3 nucleotide sequence: TGTGCCAGCAGTTGGATCGGGAGTATAGATGAGCAGTTCTTC. This gives the protein CASSWIGSIDEQFF.

This clonotype was detected many times. The DNA for the CDR3 is TGTGCCAGCAGTCGACTAGCGGGAGGCTCCTACAATGAGCAGTTCTTC. This sequence encodes CASSRLAGGSYNEQFF. The V call is TRBV28, the J call TRBJ2-1; 13 bases agree with TRBD2. Germline loops: CDR1 MDHEN, CDR2 SYDVKM. V dropped 5 bases and J dropped 0; count of bases not matched to a gene: 1. This CDR3 has 16 residues. The entire variable domain, with the rest obtained from reference TRBV28 and TRBJ2-1, is as follows: DVKVTQSSRYLVKRTGEKVFLECVQDMDHENMFWYRQDPGLGLRLIYFSYDVKMKEKGDIPEGYSVSREKKERFSLILESASTNQTSMYLCASSRLAGGSYNEQFFGPGTRLTVL.

The J gene is TRBJ2-1, the V gene TRBV25-1; TRBD2 agrees at 7 bases. J lost 5 bases, V lost 1 base, and 5 bases had no gene match. This CDR3 comprises 15 residues. Germline-derived CDR1 and CDR2 are MGHDK and SYGVNS. The CDR3, as DNA: TGTGCCAGCAGTGAATCCGGACTAGGCCACAATGAGCAGTTCTTC. This sequence encodes CASSESGLGHNEQFF.

The chain carries TRBV18 and TRBJ1-2; the match to TRBD1 covers 8 bases. The CDR3 is 16 residues long. CDR1 is KGHSH and CDR2 is LQKENI in the germline V gene. V shed 3 bases and J 2 bases; nucleotides not matched to a gene: 8. The DNA for the CDR3 is TGTGCCAGCTCACCCCGGGGACAGGCGATGAACTATGGCTACACCTTC. Translated: CASSPRGQAMNYGYTF.

The V and J genes are TRBV7-9 and TRBJ1-2; 9 nucleotides line up with TRBD1. From germline, CDR1 is SEHNR and CDR2 FQNEAQ (reference sequence). J lost 1 base, V lost 4 bases, and 10 bases had no gene match. CDR3 length equals 17 residues. CDR3 residues: CASSSTGGSYFNYGYTF. CDR3 DNA: TGTGCCAGCAGCTCGACAGGGGGGAGTTACTTTAACTATGGCTACACCTTC.

The rearrangement links TRBV7-2 to TRBJ2-3; D is unresolved. V dropped 2 bases and J dropped 4 bases, with 7 bases sitting between them. The CDR3 sequence is 13 residues long. CDR1 is SGHTA and CDR2 is FQGNSA in the germline V gene. The DNA of the CDR3 is TGTGCCAGCAGCTTACAGAGCGCAGATACGCAGTATTTT. Translated, it gives CASSLQSADTQYF.

This clonotype was seen only a few times. The V and J genes are TRBV6-1 and TRBJ2-7; the D call may be TRBD1 or TRBD2 (5 bases each). V dropped 0 bases and J dropped 1 base, with 7 bases sitting between them. Germline V gene sequence: CDR1 MNHNS, CDR2 SASEGT. This CDR3 is 14 amino acids long. As DNA, the CDR3 is TGTGCCAGCAGTGAAGCGGGGACGTCCTACGAGCAGTACTTC. This codes for CASSEAGTSYEQYF.

This chain connects TRBV15 to TRBJ2-1, with TRBD2 identical over 9 bases. V lost 2 bases to trimming and J lost 7 bases; unmatched junction nucleotides: 3. The germline gives CDR1 LNHNV, CDR2 YYDKDF (reference sequence). The CDR3 runs 14 residues. This chain's CDR3 is CATSRPSGANEQFF. CDR3 sequence (DNA): TGTGCCACCAGCAGACCTAGCGGGGCGAATGAGCAGTTCTTC.

The chain is built from TRBV4-1 and TRBJ2-7; 7 positions match TRBD1. The CDR3 spans 15 residues. The V gene end was trimmed by 0 bases and the J gene end by 5 bases; junction bases not matched to a gene: 7. Germline V gives CDR1 MGHRA, CDR2 YSYEKL. Here the CDR3 DNA reads TGCGCCAGCAGCCAAGAACAGGGGCCCTTCCACGAGCAGTACTTC. Protein: CASSQEQGPFHEQYF.

The chain recombines TRBV4-1 with TRBJ2-1, with D unclear. Trimming took off 3 bases at V and 2 bases at J, with 11 bases between the two ends. In germline, CDR1 is MGHRA, CDR2 YSYEKL. The CDR3 length is 15 residues. The CDR3 protein is CASSQDRTPYNEQFF. CDR3 nucleotides: TGCGCCAGCAGCCAGGATCGAACGCCCTACAATGAGCAGTTCTTC.

The rearrangement links TRBV7-2 to TRBJ1-2; 10 positions agree with TRBD1. Germline assignment: CDR1 SGHTA and CDR2 FQGNSA. The CDR3 is 18 residues long. V trimming: 5 bases; J trimming: 2 bases; junction bases outside the gene matches: 14. The CDR3 region is CASSPYPGQGTRNYGYTF. CDR3 sequence (DNA): TGTGCCAGCAGCCCCTATCCGGGACAGGGGACGCGGAACTATGGCTACACCTTC.

This chain joins TRBV5-4 and TRBJ2-1; unclear D gene. The CDR3 runs 15 residues. Trimming stripped 0 bases from V and 7 bases from J, with 14 bases between. In germline, CDR1 is SGHNT, CDR2 YYREEE (reference sequence). In DNA, the CDR3 is TGTGCCAGCAGCTTGGTGGGTGACCGGAGTAATGAGCAGTTCTTC. Residues: CASSLVGDRSNEQFF.

This clonotype came up a few times. The rearrangement uses TRBV6-2 or TRBV6-3 and TRBJ1-1; TRBD1 is a possible D gene (5 bases). In germline, CDR1 is MNHEY, CDR2 SVGEGT. This CDR3 comprises 15 residues. The V gene lost 8 bases and the J gene lost 5 bases, with 21 bases spanning the gap. CDR3 nucleotide sequence: TGTGCCAGCCTCAGTTCGGACACCTGGTGGACTGAAGCTTTCTTT. Its translation: CASLSSDTWWTEAFF.

This clonotype was counted between two and nine times. The J gene is TRBJ1-4, the V gene TRBV7-2; 10 bases match TRBD1. Germline lookup yields CDR1 SGHTA and CDR2 FQGNSA. After removal of 5 bases from V and 6 bases from J, the junction contained 6 bases not matched to a gene. This CDR3 spans 15 amino acids. CDR3 in DNA: TGTGCCAGCAGCCCAAGACAGGGGGCTGATGAAAAACTGTTTTTT. This codes for CASSPRQGADEKLFF.

The rearrangement joins TRBV7-8 to TRBJ2-3; D is perhaps TRBD1 (6 bases). Trimming pared 2 bases from V and 2 bases from J, leaving 14 bases between. This CDR3 spans 16 amino acids. The germline V gene encodes CDR1 SGHVS and CDR2 FQNEAQ. DNA of the CDR3: TGTGCCAGCAGCTTACCAACCGGGACAATCACAGATACGCAGTATTTT. Its translation is CASSLPTGTITDTQYF.

The CDR3: CASSYSREGHGDTQYF. The CDR3 DNA sequence: TGTGCCAGCAGTTACTCCCGGGAGGGCCATGGAGATACGCAGTATTTT. The rearrangement links TRBV6-5 to TRBJ2-3; 8 positions match TRBD2. V shed 0 bases, J shed 5 bases, and the junction held 7 bases outside the gene matches. Germline V gene lookup returns CDR1 MNHEY and CDR2 SVGAGI. This CDR3 has 16 amino acids.

This chain links TRBV6-5 with TRBJ2-3; unclear D gene. Between the trimmed V and J ends, which lost 7 bases and 7 bases, there was a span of 15 bases. The germline gives CDR1 MNHEY, CDR2 SVGAGI. There are 13 residues in the CDR3. CDR3 region: CASTPGPAYTQYF. CDR3 nucleotide sequence: TGTGCCAGCACCCCTGGCCCGGCATATACGCAGTATTTT.

This clonotype was observed at least ten times. V and J are TRBV7-2 and TRBJ2-3; D uncertain. Germline assignment: CDR1 SGHTA and CDR2 FQGNSA. Trimming took 6 bases from V and 5 from J, leaving 12 bases between them. The CDR3 sequence is 13 residues long. The CDR3 DNA is TGTGCCAGCAGTTTCACATCGGAAGATACGCAGTATTTT. It yields the protein CASSFTSEDTQYF. The full variable domain, completed using reference TRBV7-2 and TRBJ2-3, is GAGVSQSPSNKVTEKGKDVELRCDPISGHTALYWYRQSLGQGLEFLIYFQGNSAPDKSGLPSDRFSAERTGGSVSTLTIQRTQQEDSAVYLCASSFTSEDTQYFGPGTRLTVL.

The chain carries TRBV6-1 and TRBJ2-4; 7 bases match TRBD1. The CDR3 is 15 amino acids. After removal of 5 bases from V and 3 bases from J, the junction contained 7 bases not matched to a gene. Germline CDR1 is MNHNS and CDR2 is SASEGT. The CDR3 here is CASSRNRDSKNIQYF. As DNA, the CDR3 is TGTGCCAGCAGTCGAAACCGGGACAGCAAAAACATTCAGTACTTC.

This clonotype was detected only a few times. The chain combines TRBV6-5 with TRBJ2-1; 7 bases fit TRBD2. Trimming removed 5 bases from V and 6 bases from J; junction bases left unmatched: 13. CDR3 size: 16 residues. Germline CDR1 MNHEY, CDR2 SVGAGI. This chain's CDR3 is CASSGEGVYIPNEQFF. CDR3 coding DNA: TGTGCCAGCAGTGGGGAGGGAGTATATATTCCCAATGAGCAGTTCTTC.

This clonotype was seen only a few times. The chain uses TRBV7-9 and TRBJ2-7; TRBD1 or TRBD2 may be the D gene (5 bases each). The CDR3 sequence is 20 residues long. Trimming left V 5 bases short and J 4 bases short, with 33 bases between. The V gene's germline CDR1 is SEHNR and CDR2 FQNEAQ (reference sequence). The CDR3: CASSPVGTVITKASTYEQYF. DNA for the CDR3: TGTGCCAGCAGCCCTGTTGGGACCGTAATCACCAAGGCTTCAACTTACGAGCAGTACTTC.

The rearrangement links TRBV5-1 to TRBJ2-3, with 7 bases that match TRBD2. Germline trimming cut 3 bases from V and 0 bases from J; bases unmatched to any gene: 7. CDR1 is SGHRS and CDR2 is YFSETQ in the germline V gene. The CDR3 sequence is 16 residues long. CDR3 coding DNA: TGCGCCAGCAGCTCTGGGGCGGGAGCAAGCACAGATACGCAGTATTTT. Its protein product is CASSSGAGASTDTQYF.

The rearrangement joins TRBV2 to TRBJ1-4; no firm D call. Germline V lookup: CDR1 SNHLY, CDR2 FYNNEI. This CDR3 has 12 residues. The V and J ends lost 6 bases and 8 bases respectively, with 10 bases between them. The chain's CDR3 is CASRERGEKLFF. The CDR3 DNA reads as TGTGCCAGCAGGGAGAGAGGGGAAAAACTGTTTTTT.

V is TRBV10-3 and J is TRBJ2-3; D may be TRBD2 (5 bases). Germline V gives CDR1 ENHRY, CDR2 SYGVKD. The CDR3 consists of 12 residues. The V and J ends lost 10 bases and 3 bases respectively, with 11 bases between them. CDR3 coding DNA: TGTGCCACGGGGAGTGGGACAGATACGCAGTATTTT. It is translated as CATGSGTDTQYF.

The DNA for the CDR3 is TGTGCCAGCAGCGAAGAAGGGAGGCCCGGGTATGAGCAGTTCTTC. It translates to CASSEEGRPGYEQFF. This rearrangement joins TRBV11-2 to TRBJ2-1; D may be TRBD2 (6 bases). V was pared by 5 bases and J by 8 bases, with 19 bases between. The CDR3 runs 15 residues. Germline V gene lookup returns CDR1 SGHAT and CDR2 FQNNGV.